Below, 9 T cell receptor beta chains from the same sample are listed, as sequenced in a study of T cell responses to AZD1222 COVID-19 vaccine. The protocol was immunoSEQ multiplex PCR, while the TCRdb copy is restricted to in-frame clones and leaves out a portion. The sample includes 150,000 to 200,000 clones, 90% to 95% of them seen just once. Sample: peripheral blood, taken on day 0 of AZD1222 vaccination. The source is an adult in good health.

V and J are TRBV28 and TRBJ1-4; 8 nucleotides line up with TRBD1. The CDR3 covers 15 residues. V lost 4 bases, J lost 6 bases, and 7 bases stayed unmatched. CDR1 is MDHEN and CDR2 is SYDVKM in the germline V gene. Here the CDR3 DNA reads TGTGCCAGCAGTTCCCCAACAGGGGGGGATGAAAAACTGTTTTTT. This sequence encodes CASSSPTGGDEKLFF. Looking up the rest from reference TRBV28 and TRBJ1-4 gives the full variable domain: DVKVTQSSRYLVKRTGEKVFLECVQDMDHENMFWYRQDPGLGLRLIYFSYDVKMKEKGDIPEGYSVSREKKERFSLILESASTNQTSMYLCASSSPTGGDEKLFFGSGTQLSVL.

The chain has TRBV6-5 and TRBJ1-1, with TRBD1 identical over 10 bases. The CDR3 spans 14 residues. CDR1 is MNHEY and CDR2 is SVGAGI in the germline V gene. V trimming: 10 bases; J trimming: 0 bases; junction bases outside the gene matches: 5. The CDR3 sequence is CATRDRGMNTEAFF. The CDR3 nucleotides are TGTGCCACCCGGGACAGGGGAATGAACACTGAAGCTTTCTTT.

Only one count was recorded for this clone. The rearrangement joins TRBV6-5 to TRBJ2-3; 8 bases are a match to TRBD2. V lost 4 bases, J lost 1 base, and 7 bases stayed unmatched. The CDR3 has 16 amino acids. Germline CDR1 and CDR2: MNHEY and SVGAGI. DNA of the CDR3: TGTGCCAGCAGTTCTCTAGCGGGTTTGGGCACAGATACGCAGTATTTT. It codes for CASSSLAGLGTDTQYF.

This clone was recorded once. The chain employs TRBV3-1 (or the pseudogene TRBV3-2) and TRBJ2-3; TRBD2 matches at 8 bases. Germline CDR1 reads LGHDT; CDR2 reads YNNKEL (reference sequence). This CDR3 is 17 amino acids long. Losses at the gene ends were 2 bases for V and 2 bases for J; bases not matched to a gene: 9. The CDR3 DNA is TGTGCCAGCAGCCAAAACGAAGCGGGGGTCTTCACAGATACGCAGTATTTT. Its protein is CASSQNEAGVFTDTQYF.

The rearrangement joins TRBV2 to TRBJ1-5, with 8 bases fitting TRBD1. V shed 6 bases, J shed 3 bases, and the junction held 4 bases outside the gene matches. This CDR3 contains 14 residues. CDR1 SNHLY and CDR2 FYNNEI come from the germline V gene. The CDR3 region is CASRATGDNQPQHF. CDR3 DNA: TGTGCCAGCAGGGCGACAGGGGACAATCAGCCCCAGCATTTT.

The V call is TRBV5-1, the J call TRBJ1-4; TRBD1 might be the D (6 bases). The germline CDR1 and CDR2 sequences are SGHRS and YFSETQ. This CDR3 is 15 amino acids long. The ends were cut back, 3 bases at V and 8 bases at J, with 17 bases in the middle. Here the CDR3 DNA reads TGCGCCAGCAGCTCGCCTTCAAGAGGGGGAGAAAAACTGTTTTTT. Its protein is CASSSPSRGGEKLFF.

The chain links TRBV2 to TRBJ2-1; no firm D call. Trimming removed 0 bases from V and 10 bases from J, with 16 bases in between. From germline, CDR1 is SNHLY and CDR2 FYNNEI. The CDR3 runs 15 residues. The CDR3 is CASSEALSETQEQFF. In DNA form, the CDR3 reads TGTGCCAGCAGTGAAGCGCTTTCAGAGACGCAGGAGCAGTTCTTC.

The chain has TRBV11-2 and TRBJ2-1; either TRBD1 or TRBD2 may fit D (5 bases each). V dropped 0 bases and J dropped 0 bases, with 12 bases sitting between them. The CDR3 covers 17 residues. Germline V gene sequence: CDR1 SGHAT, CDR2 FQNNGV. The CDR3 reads CASSLDLAGSSYNEQFF. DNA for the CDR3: TGTGCCAGCAGCTTAGATCTTGCAGGGAGCTCCTACAATGAGCAGTTCTTC.

The CDR3 DNA is TGTGCCAGCCTTCGACTAGCGGGGAACACAGATACGCAGTATTTT. Protein: CASLRLAGNTDTQYF. V and J are TRBV2 and TRBJ2-3, with 11 nucleotides matching TRBD2. The V gene end was trimmed by 8 bases and the J gene end by 2 bases; junction bases not matched to a gene: 6. Germline V gene sequence: CDR1 SNHLY, CDR2 FYNNEI. The CDR3 is 15 amino acids. Full variable domain (rest looked up from reference TRBV2 and TRBJ2-3): EPEVTQTPSHQVTQMGQEVILRCVPISNHLYFYWYRQILGQKVEFLVSFYNNEISEKSEIFDDQFSVERPDGSNFTLKIRSTKLEDSAMYFCASLRLAGNTDTQYFGPGTRLTVL.